This T cell receptor (beta chain) was obtained from a study of PD-1 blockade in classical Hodgkin lymphoma. Deletions cut 5 bases from V and 2 bases from J, with 15 bases between. Germline V CDR1 and CDR2: SEHNR, FQNEAQ (reference sequence). The CDR3 extends over 15 amino acids. Sequencing used immunoSEQ multiplex PCR; TCRdb keeps in-frame clones, though not all of them. Of roughly 64,000 clones in the sample, 91% were seen once. Turning to this clone: Antigen: not known.

Study-level findings and limits: At baseline, newly diagnosed patients reportedly showed less TCR diversity than healthy donors. Repertoires differed for reasons still undefined, possibly disease activity or prior therapy.

Time point defined: cycle 4 day 1 (C4D1), after 6 weeks of nivolumab. Brentuximab vedotin exposure varied among the patients, all of whom had relapsed after autologous stem cell transplantation. J is TRBJ1-2 and V is TRBV7-9, with unresolved D. This TCR was recovered from a human donor with classical Hodgkin lymphoma. Sample: peripheral blood mononuclear cells (PBMCs), taken before the fourth cycle of nivolumab. CDR3 in amino acids: CASSPPRRENYGYTF. The CDR3 nucleotides read TGTGCCAGCAGCCCCCCTCGTCGAGAGAACTATGGCTACACCTTC.